This passage covers 29 T cell receptor beta chains from one sample sequenced in a study of technical replicates of blood from a few donors. Assay: immunoSEQ multiplex PCR; the TCRdb copy retains only in-frame clones and omits some. This sample has 65,000 to 85,000 clones, with 90% to 95% found just once. Source material: T cells isolated from PBMCs. Every receptor here comes from a human donor in good health.

CDR3 amino acids: CATSRDTWSTIYF. CDR3 DNA: TGTGCCACCAGCAGAGATACCTGGAGCACCATATATTTT. The chain recombines TRBV15 with TRBJ1-3; D gene ambiguous. The CDR3 is 13 residues long. Germline V CDR1 and CDR2: LNHNV, YYDKDF (reference sequence). Trimming took 0 bases from V and 9 from J, leaving 9 bases between them.

The genes are TRBV6-5 and TRBJ2-3; 7 bases align to TRBD2. In germline, CDR1 is MNHEY, CDR2 SVGAGI. V was pared by 0 bases and J by 2 bases, with 2 bases of the junction left unmatched. This CDR3 has 15 residues. CDR3: CASSYSLATTDTQYF. Here the CDR3 DNA reads TGTGCCAGCAGTTACTCACTAGCGACCACAGATACGCAGTATTTT.

V gene TRBV5-4 combines with J gene TRBJ1-4; the match to TRBD1 covers 8 bases. V lost 1 base, J lost 7 bases, and 3 bases stayed unmatched. Germline CDR1 is SGHNT and CDR2 is YYREEE (reference sequence). The CDR3 is 14 residues long. The CDR3 DNA reads as TGTGCCAGCAGCTTGAGGGGACAGGCTGAAAAACTGTTTTTT. Protein: CASSLRGQAEKLFF. Full variable domain (outside the CDR3, taken from reference TRBV5-4 and TRBJ1-4): ETGVTQSPTHLIKTRGQQVTLRCSSQSGHNTVSWYQQALGQGPQFIFQYYREEENGRGNFPPRFSGLQFPNYSSELNVNALELDDSALYLCASSLRGQAEKLFFGSGTQLSVL.

The chain recombines TRBV18 with TRBJ1-5; unclear D gene. Trimming stripped 2 bases from V and 7 bases from J, with 9 bases between. The CDR3 contains 13 residues. Germline V gene data show CDR1 as KGHSH and CDR2 as LQKENI. The CDR3 region is CASSPGRMQPQHF. The DNA of the CDR3 is TGTGCCAGCTCACCAGGGAGGATGCAGCCCCAGCATTTT.

The V call is TRBV30, the J call TRBJ1-2, with 7 bases identical to TRBD1. Germline CDR1 GTSNPN, CDR2 SVGIG (reference sequence). The CDR3 runs 13 residues. V trimming: 0 bases; J trimming: 8 bases; junction bases outside the gene matches: 6. CDR3 coding DNA: TGTGCCTGGAGTGTAAAGGGGGCGGGGGGCTACACCTTC. As protein: CAWSVKGAGGYTF.

The chain recombines TRBV4-1 with TRBJ1-1; D gene unclear. The CDR3 extends over 15 amino acids. The germline V and J ends were trimmed by 1 base and 0 bases, with 9 bases remaining between them. CDR1 MGHRA and CDR2 YSYEKL come from the germline V gene. This chain's CDR3 is CASSQAVQLNTEAFF. The CDR3 nucleotides read TGCGCCAGCAGCCAAGCGGTACAGTTGAACACTGAAGCTTTCTTT.

The rearrangement uses TRBV18 and TRBJ1-4, with TRBD1 as a possible D gene (5 bases). Trimming left V 3 bases short and J 8 bases short, with 10 bases between. Per the germline V gene, CDR1 is KGHSH and CDR2 is LQKENI. The CDR3 length is 13 residues. The CDR3 nucleotides are TGTGCCAGCTCACCTGACAGTGTGGAAAAACTGTTTTTT. Translating gives CASSPDSVEKLFF.

This sequence joins TRBV14 and TRBJ2-7, with a tentative D call TRBD2 (5 bases). The CDR3 sequence is 14 residues long. Germline CDR1 and CDR2: SGHDN and FVKESK. Trimming pared 5 bases from V and 4 bases from J, leaving 15 bases between. In DNA, the CDR3 is TGTGCCAGCAGCTTTGGAGGATGGTTATACGAGCAGTACTTC. Its translation is CASSFGGWLYEQYF. Full variable domain (outside the CDR3, taken from reference TRBV14 and TRBJ2-7): EAGVTQFPSHSVIEKGQTVTLRCDPISGHDNLYWYRRVMGKEIKFLLHFVKESKQDESGMPNNRFLAERTGGTYSTLKVQPAELEDSGVYFCASSFGGWLYEQYFGPGTRLTVT.

The genes are TRBV19 and TRBJ2-7, with D possibly being TRBD1 (6 bases). The CDR3 runs to 14 residues. The germline V gene has CDR1 LNHDA and CDR2 SQIVND (reference sequence). V gave up 1 base and J gave up 4 bases, with 11 bases separating them. The CDR3 reads CASSIGQDGYEQYF. CDR3 sequence (DNA): TGTGCCAGTAGTATAGGACAGGACGGTTACGAGCAGTACTTC.

The V call is TRBV10-3, the J call TRBJ2-1; 8 bases align to TRBD2. This CDR3 contains 12 residues. V was pared by 5 bases and J by 10 bases, with 4 bases of the junction left unmatched. Germline V gene sequence: CDR1 ENHRY, CDR2 SYGVKD. In nucleotides, the CDR3 is TGTGCCATCAGTTTTACTAGCGGAGAGCAGTTCTTC. It yields the protein CAISFTSGEQFF.

The chain carries TRBV25-1 and TRBJ1-1; D remains ambiguous. The CDR3 spans 12 residues. Trimming left V 8 bases short and J 0 bases short, with 7 bases between. Germline V lookup: CDR1 MGHDK, CDR2 SYGVNS. CDR3 nucleotide sequence: TGTGCCAGCGGTCTAATGAACACTGAAGCTTTCTTT. Its protein product is CASGLMNTEAFF.

This sequence joins TRBV15 and TRBJ2-7; no clear D gene. CDR1 is LNHNV, CDR2 YYDKDF, per germline (reference sequence). CDR3 length: 13 amino acids. Trimming pared 0 bases from V and 2 bases from J, leaving 5 bases between. The CDR3 loop is CATSRDHTYEQYF. CDR3 in DNA: TGTGCCACCAGCAGAGATCACACCTACGAGCAGTACTTC.

Worth noting for this clone: The final CDR3 position lacks the conserved phenylalanine or tryptophan, pointing to a likely read error. The DNA is left out, because the CDR3 cannot be placed on it with certainty; the CDR3 is given as TCRdb lists it. The chain uses TRBV7-9 and TRBJ2-3; the table's D call, TRBD1, has no DNA check behind it. Germline CDR1 reads SEHNR; CDR2 reads FQNEAQ (reference sequence). The CDR3 totals 12 residues, both ends included. CDR3 in amino acids: CASSLTLQGDQL.

In its sample, this clone was seen once. The chain's CDR3 is CASTDRGNTIYF. The CDR3 DNA reads TGTGCCAGCACCGACAGGGGAAACACCATATATTTT. The rearrangement uses TRBV28 and TRBJ1-3, with D perhaps matching TRBD1 (6 bases). V was trimmed by 7 bases and J by 4 bases, leaving 8 bases between them. Germline V gene data show CDR1 as MDHEN and CDR2 as SYDVKM. The CDR3 consists of 12 residues.

Here the CDR3 DNA reads TGTGCTAGTGGTTTGCGCCGAGACAGGGAAGCTTTCTTT. Protein product: CASGLRRDREAFF. This sequence joins TRBV12-5 and TRBJ1-1; D is possibly TRBD1 (6 bases). This CDR3 has 13 residues. The germline V gene encodes CDR1 LGHNT and CDR2 FRNRAP. V lost 2 bases, J lost 8 bases, and 12 bases lay in between.

The chain combines TRBV15 with TRBJ2-7, with D perhaps TRBD2 (5 bases). Trimming took off 3 bases at V and 3 bases at J, with 21 bases between the two ends. CDR1 LNHNV and CDR2 YYDKDF come from the germline V gene (reference sequence). The CDR3 consists of 17 residues. The CDR3 nucleotides read TGTGCCACCAGCAGTGGTGCGAGCGGAAGGTCCCTCTACGAGCAGTACTTC. Protein product: CATSSGASGRSLYEQYF.

This chain links TRBV7-9 with TRBJ1-1; 8 bases map to TRBD1. This CDR3 contains 16 residues. With 5 bases clipped from V and 3 bases from J, the junction kept 11 bases outside the gene matches. CDR1 and CDR2 from the germline V gene are SEHNR and FQNEAQ (reference sequence). The CDR3 nucleotides read TGTGCCAGCAGCATCTGGACAGGGAGTAGGGACACTGAAGCTTTCTTT. Translating it yields CASSIWTGSRDTEAFF. Supplemented by reference TRBV7-9 and TRBJ1-1, the full variable domain reads DTGVSQNPRHKITKRGQNVTFRCDPISEHNRLYWYRQTLGQGPEFLTYFQNEAQLEKSRLLSDRFSAERPKGSFSTLEIQRTEQGDSAMYLCASSIWTGSRDTEAFFGQGTRLTVV.

This chain connects TRBV4-3 to TRBJ2-6, with no clear D. V dropped 4 bases and J dropped 0 bases, with 10 bases sitting between them. CDR3 length: 16 residues. Germline V CDR1 and CDR2: LGHNA, YSLEER. CDR3 bases: TGCGCCAGCAGCCCGGGTGAGGTCTCTGGGGCCAACGTCCTGACTTTC. It translates to CASSPGEVSGANVLTF.

This rearrangement joins TRBV15 to TRBJ1-1, with TRBD1 as a possible D gene (6 bases). Germline assignment: CDR1 LNHNV and CDR2 YYDKDF (reference sequence). V lost 5 bases and J 4 bases, leaving 17 bases between the germline ends. The length of the CDR3 is 15 residues. CDR3 nucleotides: TGTGCCACCAGCCCCTTTGGACAGCCGGGCACTGAAGCTTTCTTT. Translating gives CATSPFGQPGTEAFF.

The chain carries TRBV11-2 and TRBJ1-2; 7 bases are shared with TRBD1. There are 14 residues in the CDR3. Trimming cost V 5 bases and J 4 bases; bases outside gene matches: 7. Germline CDR1 is SGHAT and CDR2 is FQNNGV. The CDR3 nucleotides are TGTGCCAGCAGCAAGAACAGGGGAGGCTATGGCTACACCTTC. Residues: CASSKNRGGYGYTF.

This chain connects TRBV18 to TRBJ2-1, with 7 bases aligning to TRBD2. The germline gives CDR1 KGHSH, CDR2 LQKENI. This CDR3 spans 16 amino acids. V shed 10 bases, J shed 0 bases, and the junction held 12 bases outside the gene matches. The CDR3, as DNA: TGTGCCAACATACCCGAAGCGGGAAGCTCCTACAATGAGCAGTTCTTC. This translates into CANIPEAGSSYNEQFF.

V is TRBV11-2 and J is TRBJ1-3; 8 nucleotides agree with TRBD1. With 6 bases clipped from V and 11 bases from J, the junction kept 9 bases outside the gene matches. This CDR3 spans 13 amino acids. CDR1 is SGHAT and CDR2 is FQNNGV in the germline V gene. The chain's CDR3 is CASSPGQGLPIYF. The CDR3 nucleotides are TGTGCCAGCAGTCCAGGACAGGGACTCCCCATATATTTT.

This clone is a singleton in its sample. This rearrangement joins TRBV14 to TRBJ1-2, with 8 nucleotides matching TRBD1. Per the germline V gene, CDR1 is SGHDN and CDR2 is FVKESK. Trimming cost V 1 base and J 7 bases; bases outside gene matches: 2. The CDR3 runs 13 residues. The CDR3 region is CASSQGQGLGYTF. For the CDR3, the DNA is TGTGCCAGCAGCCAAGGACAGGGGCTTGGCTACACCTTC.

This clone was found once. This sequence joins TRBV5-1 and TRBJ2-5, with D uncertain. V shed 5 bases and J shed 2 bases, with 10 bases lying between them. There are 13 residues in the CDR3. Germline loops: CDR1 SGHRS, CDR2 YFSETQ. In DNA, the CDR3 is TGCGCCAGCAGGGTGAGAGAGCAAGAGACCCAGTACTTC. Amino acids: CASRVREQETQYF.

The CDR3 is CASSLAGTAETQYF. In nucleotides, the CDR3 is TGTGCCAGCAGCTTGGCTGGGACAGCGGAGACCCAGTACTTC. The chain is built from TRBV5-4 and TRBJ2-5; 7 bases agree with TRBD1. Germline V gene data show CDR1 as SGHNT and CDR2 as YYREEE (reference sequence). J lost 5 bases, V lost 0 bases, and 4 bases had no gene match. The CDR3 totals 14 residues.

V and J are TRBV19 and TRBJ2-3; no firm D call. Germline V gives CDR1 LNHDA, CDR2 SQIVND (reference sequence). The CDR3 covers 14 residues. The V end was cut by 2 bases, the J end by 2 bases, with 8 bases between. The CDR3 sequence is CASSITVDTDTQYF. The CDR3 bases are TGTGCCAGTAGTATAACAGTCGACACAGATACGCAGTATTTT. Looking up the rest from reference TRBV19 and TRBJ2-3 gives the full variable domain: DGGITQSPKYLFRKEGQNVTLSCEQNLNHDAMYWYRQDPGQGLRLIYYSQIVNDFQKGDIAEGYSVSREKKESFPLTVTSAQKNPTAFYLCASSITVDTDTQYFGPGTRLTVL.

The chain joins TRBV28 to TRBJ2-5; perhaps TRBD2 as D (6 bases). The CDR3 is 11 residues long. Germline V lookup: CDR1 MDHEN, CDR2 SYDVKM. Trimming left V 9 bases short and J 5 bases short, with 10 bases between. Here the CDR3 DNA reads TGTGCCAGTCGGGGGTTTGAGACCCAGTACTTC. Translation: CASRGFETQYF.

The gene calls are TRBV11-2 and TRBJ2-5; D is unresolved. V was trimmed by 5 bases and J by 5 bases, leaving 9 bases between them. The CDR3 contains 12 residues. Germline V CDR1 and CDR2: SGHAT, FQNNGV. The CDR3 DNA sequence: TGTGCCAGCAGCCCCACTATGGAGACCCAGTACTTC. Translating it yields CASSPTMETQYF.

This clone has ten or more counts. The junction and the germline gene differ at one end; a read error may be behind it. The chain carries TRBV29-1 and TRBJ1-1; no firm D call. Germline CDR1 SQVTM, CDR2 ANQGSEA. The CDR3 consists of 12 residues. The CDR3 region has the DNA TGCAGCGTCGAAGACAATCCCTATGAAGCTTTCTTT. Amino acid sequence: CSVEDNPYEAFF.